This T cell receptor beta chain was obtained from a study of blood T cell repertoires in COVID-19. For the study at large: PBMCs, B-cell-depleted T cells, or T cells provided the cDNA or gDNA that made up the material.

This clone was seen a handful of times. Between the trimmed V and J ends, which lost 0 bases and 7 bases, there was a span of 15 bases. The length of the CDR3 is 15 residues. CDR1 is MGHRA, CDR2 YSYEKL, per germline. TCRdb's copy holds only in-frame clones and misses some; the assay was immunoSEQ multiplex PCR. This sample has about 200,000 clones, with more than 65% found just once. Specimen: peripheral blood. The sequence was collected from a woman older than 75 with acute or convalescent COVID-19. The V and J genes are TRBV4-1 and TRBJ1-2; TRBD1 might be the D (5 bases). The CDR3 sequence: CASSQEGGGGGGYTF. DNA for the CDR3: TGCGCCAGCAGCCAAGAGGGCGGGGGAGGCGGTGGCTACACCTTC.